This T cell receptor (beta chain) was found in a study of cytomegalovirus exposure and HLA in healthy donors (dated by TCRdb to the late 2010s). Turning to the overall study: An earlier analysis of 587 of the donors reported 276 Gb of sequence data and 100 million to 120 million unique TCR beta sequences obtained from around 180 million T cells. Of the 300 to 400 genotyped donors, roughly 80% fell in the genetic ancestry cluster associated with self-reported Caucasian donors. Typing coverage differed by locus: A, B, C, DRB1 and DQB1 were typed in about 629-640 donors, DQA1 in about 510, DPA1 in 600 to 610, and DPB1 in around 440. Across approximately 420 genotyped donors of the cohort, an average of approximately 200,000 unique TCR beta nucleotide sequences per donor were sequenced, and 15% to 20% of those sequences were non-productive. The study aimed to test whether cataloging public T cell receptors could reveal signatures of past pathogen exposure. Every repertoire in the discovery cohort had been generated on one and the same sequencing platform. To decide whether each TCR beta V gene segment behaved as functional or pseudogenic, an earlier analysis of some 600 of the donors relied on high-throughput TCR beta sequencing. High-throughput TCR immunosequencing, statistical association of individual TCRs with disease status, and machine learning were combined to predict cytomegalovirus infection status. In a later genetic analysis, genome-wide SNP genotypes for 398 of the 666 donors were used, and that subset was treated as a discovery cohort. A separate validation cohort of about 110 different subjects was used in addition to the roughly 640-subject first cohort. Donor age, sex, ethnicity and CMV serostatus were compiled alongside the repertoire data. HLA typing covered class I and class II loci at four-digit resolution. The study used immunosequencing to profile the T cell repertoires of more than 650 subjects and linked those repertoires to cytomegalovirus serostatus. An early release covering 500 to 750 HLA-typed donors comprised 250 to 350 gigabases of sequencing data and 85 million or so unique TCR sequences. In the later analysis, no new phenotypic data were used to find candidate immune exposures; instead, reliance was placed on TCR beta sequences and their occurrence across donors. To study patterns of TCR occurrence, a later analysis re-analyzed previously published TCR beta repertoires from more than 550 donors and added high-resolution HLA genotyping. Roughly 5 DR-DQ haplotypes were handled as single units for association and clustering, since linkage in the cohort was strong. Study-wide findings and limitations: The authors suggested that the approach could potentially be extended to other disease states and immunological phenotypes. The cohort was sequenced for TCR beta chains only, and without alpha or paired-chain data the features that could be detected were limited. Roughly uniform sequencing depth across donors was assumed in presence/absence analyses, although this assumption may not hold. Seventeen rarely observed V segments, including chromosome 9 orphons, were excluded from the earlier analysis of some 590 of the donors because counts were too low. A later genetic analysis reported fewer N-insertions in productive TCRs among donors in an Asian-associated ancestry cluster than the approximately 700-donor mean. V-gene and J-gene trimming of TCR beta chains was associated with a missense DCLRE1C variant in a later genetic analysis, and the association was replicated in an independent cohort. At a false discovery rate of 0.05, a later analysis linked approximately 18,000 TCR beta sequences to specific HLA alleles. In a later analysis, the rate of TCR association differed among HLA loci, with DRB1 alleles having the most associated TCRs and HLA-C alleles having the fewest. Some IMGT-functional V segments, including TRBV6-2 and TRBV6-3, could not be told apart with the 87-base-pair reads, so those segments were excluded. A further reported finding was that TCR beta sequences accurately predicted the HLA-A and HLA-B alleles for most subjects in the first cohort. Three of the identified cytomegalovirus-associated TCR beta chains were confirmed in vitro to be specific for cytomegalovirus antigens. While some public TCRs were present in many individuals, most TCR sequences turned up only very rarely across donors. A later analysis found that HLA-associated TCR beta chains were more clonally expanded and had lower generation probabilities than equally common non-associated chains. A later analysis reported that several top co-occurrence clusters appeared linked to parvovirus B19, influenza, CMV and Epstein-Barr virus. The study gave a list of more than 150 TCR beta chains associated with cytomegalovirus. A group of highly shared sequence variants was considered likely to be a technical artifact of the sequencing pipeline. Most CMV-associated TCR beta chains appeared to be HLA-restricted in a later analysis, and the HLA associations seemed to be driven largely by CMV exposure. The only immune exposure information available for the cohort was CMV serostatus. The classifier was reported to diagnose cytomegalovirus status with high specificity and sensitivity in both the original and validation cohorts. Broadly in line with IMGT annotations, most TCR beta V segments showed up in productive rearrangements about 90% or about 30% of the time in an earlier analysis of about 500 of the donors. Strong co-occurrence of HLA alleles, especially DR and DQ, made assigning TCR associations to individual alleles difficult. Correlated functional status among segregating V segments might reflect linkage disequilibrium, but an unknown experimental factor could not be ruled out. Because HLA typing was missing for some donors at each locus, association tests included only the typed subset.

The cohort was made up of approximately 700 healthy bone marrow donors. At the time of sampling, all cohort members were nominally healthy, though unrecorded immune exposures were likely present. The donor tested CMV seronegative, placing the donor among the roughly 350 seronegative members of the cohort. A peripheral blood sample was collected from each donor, and TCR beta sequencing was performed on peripheral blood mononuclear cells. The Qiagen DNeasy Blood Extraction Kit was used to extract genomic DNA from the blood cell samples. Comment on this clone: Its binding antigen is unknown. It has no much larger one-base neighbor in the sample; base qualities were not kept.

The library came from the immunoSEQ multiplex PCR assay. For the multiplex PCR, a mixture combining 60 forward primers for TCR Vbeta segments and 13 reverse primers for TCR Jbeta segments was used. Amplification of the CDR3 region of rearranged TCR beta genes was performed with a multiplex PCR assay on genomic DNA. The amplified TCR beta libraries were sequenced on the Illumina HiSeq System as 87-base-pair reads. The paper's data handling went like this. A later analysis tallied around 87 million unique TCR beta chains across the 666 repertoires, and around 10 million of those chains were shared by two or more donors. A nearest-neighbor algorithm error-corrected the raw reads and collapsed the reads into unique sequences, merging closely related sequences to remove PCR and sequencing errors. To assign V, D and J gene segments, CDR3 sequences were aligned to IMGT reference sequences. Each retained sequence needed at least a six-nucleotide match to both a V gene segment and a J gene segment. Rearrangements were called productive when the CDR3 lacked stop codons and stayed in frame with V and J; all others were non-productive. CDR3 was defined by IMGT convention, running from the second conserved V-encoded cysteine to the conserved J-encoded phenylalanine. The earlier analysis of about 530 of the donors excluded any sequence lacking an unambiguous match to a single V gene segment. In an earlier analysis of 587 of the donors, V segments were called functional above 56.7% productive rearrangements and were called segregating when the between-donor standard deviation exceeded 5%. To diagnose cytomegalovirus status from the catalog of TCR beta chain sequences, a statistical classification framework was built. In a later analysis, TCR nucleotide sequences were compared against IMGT/GENE-DB human TR gene sequences so that V and J genes could be assigned. In a later analysis, CDR3 sequences and most-parsimonious VDJ recombination scenarios were assigned using the TCRdist pipeline. In a later analysis, each TCR beta chain was defined by its CDR3 amino acid sequence together with its V-gene family, and reads without a unique V-gene family were excluded. As a way to deal with suspected cross-contamination and a sequencing artifact, a later analysis dropped 592 nucleotide sequences that were highly shared and had low generation probability. For each public chain, a later analysis derived a clonal expansion index from normalized ranks of inferred template counts within each repertoire. In a later analysis, generation probabilities were computed with a VDJ recombination model fitted to out-of-frame rearrangements, and the resulting probabilities were checked against IGoR. A later analysis scored TCR-TCR, TCR-HLA and TCR-CMV co-occurrence with hypergeometric tests, applying a repertoire-size bias correction to TCR pairs. A later analysis estimated false discovery rates by permuting HLA or CMV assignments 20 times. In a later analysis, co-occurring TCRs were grouped using DBSCAN, with TCRdist sequence similarity added in when clustering inside HLA-allele-positive subsets. Repertoires with fewer than 30,000 or more than 120,000 public chains, plus five repertoires with anomalous nucleotide sharing, were excluded from co-occurrence clustering. This is the immuneACCESS table as TCRdb keeps it, with only in-frame sequences that have V and J called. A part of the clones is gone; compared with another copy, unresolved V genes explain less than half, and the rest is unexplained. V, J and clone size were drawn from that table, and D and trimming were deduced from the DNA. Recorded for this sample are 110,000 to 150,000 clones; 60% to 80% of them occurred a single time. The ten largest account for less than 5% of the sample.

Ends trimmed: V by 4 bases, J by 0 bases; bases unmatched to a gene: 10. The germline V gene encodes CDR1 SGHAT and CDR2 FQNNGV. The CDR3 spans 19 residues, from the cysteine through the phenylalanine. CDR3 DNA is the only sequence kept; it has 57 bases, read in frame from the first base. The specimen sequenced was PBMCs. The V gene is TRBV11-2 and the J gene is TRBJ2-1, and 12 junctional nucleotides match TRBD2. The clonotype was recovered from a male donor in good health and CMV-seronegative. The CDR3 corresponds to CASSSRTSGNGGSYNEQFF. The DNA is as follows: TGTGCCAGCAGCTCTCGGACTAGCGGGAATGGGGGCTCCTACAATGAGCAGTTCTTC.